This entry describes one T cell receptor (beta chain). No cognate antigen has been identified for it. No base-level quality is on record; no much larger clone is a single base apart. This entry belongs to a study of cytomegalovirus exposure and HLA in healthy donors (dated by TCRdb to the late 2010s). For the study in its entirety: An earlier analysis of approximately 550 of the donors reported roughly 270 Gb of sequence data and more than 90 million unique TCR beta sequences from around 200 million T cells. The number of typed donors differed by locus: roughly 620-640 for A, B, C, DRB1 and DQB1; 500 to 550 for DQA1; 606 for DPA1; and about 450 for DPB1. In addition to the first cohort of about 650 subjects, a separate validation cohort of 120 different subjects was used. Among 398 genotyped donors of the cohort, an average of around 250,000 unique TCR beta nucleotide sequences was sequenced per donor, of which roughly 18% were non-productive. Both class I and class II loci were covered by HLA typing, at four-digit resolution. The study combined high-throughput TCR immunosequencing, statistical association of individual TCRs with disease status, and machine learning to predict cytomegalovirus infection status. A later analysis re-analyzed previously published TCR beta repertoires from several hundred donors and added high-resolution HLA genotyping to study TCR occurrence patterns. The study was designed to test whether signatures of past pathogen exposure could be identified by cataloging public T cell receptors. Rather than drawing on any new phenotypic data, the later analysis identified candidate immune exposures from TCR beta sequences and the way those sequences occurred across donors. Every repertoire in the discovery cohort had been generated on one and the same sequencing platform. Roughly 300 gigabases of sequencing data and approximately 85 million unique TCR sequences were included in an early release covering around 600 HLA-typed donors. The T cell repertoires of around 670 subjects were profiled by immunosequencing and related to cytomegalovirus serostatus. A later genetic analysis took genome-wide SNP genotypes for about three fifths of the 666 donors and used that subset as a discovery cohort. To decide whether each TCR beta V gene segment behaved as functional or pseudogenic, an earlier analysis of several hundred of the donors relied on high-throughput TCR beta sequencing. The genetic ancestry cluster associated with self-reported Caucasian donors included around 76% of the 398 genotyped donors. A handful of DR-DQ haplotypes were treated as single units for association and clustering because of strong linkage in the cohort. Donor age, sex, ethnicity and CMV serostatus were compiled together with the repertoire data. General findings and caveats noted by the study authors: The earlier analysis of approximately 560 of the donors excluded fewer than 20 rarely observed V segments, including chromosome 9 orphons, because counts were too low. Broadly in line with IMGT annotations, most TCR beta V segments showed up in productive rearrangements about 87% or about 30% of the time in an earlier analysis of 587 of the donors. A total of about 150 TCR beta chains were listed by the study as associated with cytomegalovirus. Some IMGT-functional V segments, including TRBV6-2 and TRBV6-3, could not be told apart with the 87-base-pair reads, so those segments were excluded. A later genetic analysis associated a missense DCLRE1C variant with V-gene and J-gene trimming of TCR beta chains, and an independent cohort replicated the association. Assigning TCR associations to individual alleles was difficult when HLA alleles, especially DR and DQ, strongly co-occurred. According to a later genetic analysis, donors in an Asian-associated ancestry cluster had fewer N-insertions in productive TCRs than the approximately 650-donor mean. Three of the identified cytomegalovirus-associated TCR beta chains were confirmed in vitro to be specific for cytomegalovirus antigens. A further reported finding was that TCR beta sequences accurately predicted the HLA-A and HLA-B alleles for most subjects in the first cohort. Roughly uniform sequencing depth across donors was assumed in presence/absence analyses, although this assumption may not hold. For the cohort, immune exposure information was limited to CMV serostatus. In a later analysis, HLA-associated TCR beta chains showed more clonal expansion and lower generation probabilities than non-associated chains that were equally common. According to the authors, the approach could potentially be generalized to other disease states and immunological phenotypes. Because HLA typing was unavailable for some donors at each locus, only the typed subset was used in association tests. Most CMV-associated TCR beta chains appeared to be HLA-restricted in a later analysis, and the HLA associations seemed to be driven largely by CMV exposure. A cluster of highly shared sequence variants was judged likely to represent a technical artifact of the sequencing pipeline. Across donors, most TCR sequences were observed very rarely, whereas some public TCRs were present in many individuals. Several of the top co-occurrence clusters appeared to be linked to parvovirus B19, influenza, CMV and Epstein-Barr virus, according to a later analysis. Cytomegalovirus status was reported to be diagnosed by the classifier with high specificity and sensitivity in both the original and validation cohorts. At a false discovery rate of 0.05, a later analysis linked some 17,000 TCR beta sequences to specific HLA alleles. Linkage disequilibrium might explain the correlated functional status among segregating V segments, but an unknown experimental factor could not be excluded. In a later analysis, the rate of TCR association differed among HLA loci, with DRB1 alleles having the most associated TCRs and HLA-C alleles having the fewest. Only TCR beta chains were sequenced in this cohort, and the absence of alpha or paired-chain data limited detectable features.

V sheds 8 bases and J sheds 9 bases, leaving 17 bases between their ends. The CDR3 numbers 13 residues from cysteine through phenylalanine. The read is trimmed to its CDR3 DNA, 39 bases read in frame from base 1. CDR1 and CDR2 (SNHLY, FYNNEI) derive from the germline V gene. The cohort comprised some 730 healthy bone marrow donors. All cohort members were sampled while nominally healthy, although unrecorded immune exposures were likely present. The donor was CMV seronegative and was included in the group of over 300 seronegative cohort members. A peripheral blood sample was provided by each donor, and peripheral blood mononuclear cells were used for TCR beta sequencing. Genomic DNA was extracted from the blood cell samples with the Qiagen DNeasy Blood Extraction Kit. Library preparation employed the immunoSEQ multiplex PCR assay. For the multiplex PCR, a mixture combining 60 forward primers for TCR Vbeta segments and 13 reverse primers for TCR Jbeta segments was used. The CDR3 region of rearranged TCR beta genes was amplified from genomic DNA by a multiplex PCR assay. The amplified TCR beta libraries were sequenced on the Illumina HiSeq System as 87-base-pair reads. Per the source publication's procedure: A later analysis counted 75 million to 100 million unique TCR beta chains across the 550 to 800 repertoires, and 10 million to 12 million of these chains were shared by at least two donors. To remove PCR and sequencing errors, raw reads were error-corrected and collapsed into unique sequences using a nearest-neighbor algorithm that merged closely related sequences. To assign V, D and J gene segments, CDR3 sequences were aligned to IMGT reference sequences. Each retained sequence needed at least a six-nucleotide match to both a V gene segment and a J gene segment. Rearrangements were called productive when the CDR3 lacked stop codons and stayed in frame with V and J; all others were non-productive. CDR3 was defined according to IMGT convention as the region running from the second conserved V-encoded cysteine to the conserved J-encoded phenylalanine. In an earlier analysis of more than 550 of the donors, sequences lacking an unambiguous match to a single V gene segment were excluded. In an earlier analysis of almost 600 of the donors, a V segment was called functional when productive rearrangements were above 56.7%, and segregating when the standard deviation between donors exceeded 5%. To diagnose cytomegalovirus status from the catalog of TCR beta chain sequences, a statistical classification framework was built. V and J gene assignment, in a later analysis, came from comparing TCR nucleotide sequences with IMGT/GENE-DB human TR gene sequences. A later analysis assigned CDR3 sequences and most-parsimonious VDJ recombination scenarios with the TCRdist pipeline. In a later analysis, each TCR beta chain was defined by its CDR3 amino acid sequence together with its V-gene family, and reads without a unique V-gene family were excluded. To address suspected cross-contamination and a sequencing artifact, a later analysis removed several hundred highly shared, low-generation-probability nucleotide sequences. In a later analysis, a clonal expansion index was calculated for each public chain from normalized within-repertoire ranks of inferred template counts. In a later analysis, generation probabilities were computed with a VDJ recombination model fitted to out-of-frame rearrangements, and the resulting probabilities were checked against IGoR. A later analysis scored TCR-TCR, TCR-HLA and TCR-CMV co-occurrence with hypergeometric tests, applying a repertoire-size bias correction to TCR pairs. False discovery rates were estimated in a later analysis by permuting HLA or CMV assignments 20 times. In a later analysis, co-occurring TCRs were grouped using DBSCAN, with TCRdist sequence similarity added in when clustering inside HLA-allele-positive subsets. For co-occurrence clustering, repertoires with fewer than 30,000 or more than 120,000 public chains were excluded, along with four to six repertoires with anomalous nucleotide sharing. Not all clones reach the TCRdb copy of this immuneACCESS table, which keeps in-frame sequences only. Checked studies attribute under half of the gap to unresolved V genes and leave the rest unexplained. The V and J calls and clone size were taken over from that table, and D and trimming were inferred from the DNA. Across this sample there are about 77,000 clones, with 60% to 85% seen only once. 4% to 5% of the sample comes from the top ten.

The sequence joins TRBV2 to TRBJ2-1; matching of 6 bases hints at TRBD2 as the D gene. This TCR was sampled from a man aged 40-49 years in good health and CMV-seronegative. Sequenced material: PBMCs. CDR3 region: CASDGSSRGEQFF. The nucleotide sequence reads as follows: TGTGCCAGCGACGGGAGTAGCCGGGGTGAGCAGTTCTTC.